A single sample is the source of the 25 T cell receptor beta chains below, sequenced in a study of blood T cells in healthy people across ages. Next came a second PCR, run for about 6 to 12 cycles, which used a sample-barcoded 5' primer along with a J-beta primer mix. MiXCR was run by TCRdb on the 5' RACE reads, yielding one entry per CDR3 protein. The profile shows hundreds of thousands of distinct CDR3 sequences, around 50% of them singletons. Sequencing was carried out using blood. The source is a man aged 35-49 years in good health.

This clonotype has more than one count but fewer than ten. The chain employs TRBV3-1 and TRBJ2-5; TRBD1 is a possible D gene (6 bases). Trimming left V 5 bases short and J 1 base short, with 35 bases between. CDR1 LGHDT and CDR2 YNNKEL come from the germline V gene (reference sequence). CDR3 size: 22 residues. The CDR3: CASSWGHRLDSTAPTTQETQYF. In DNA form, the CDR3 reads TGTGCCAGCAGCTGGGGACACCGACTGGACTCCACGGCCCCCACGACCCAAGAGACCCAGTACTTC.

This clonotype turned up a few times. V is TRBV27 and J is TRBJ2-7; TRBD1 aligns across 10 bases. V shed 5 bases, J shed 3 bases, and the junction held 7 bases outside the gene matches. Germline lookup yields CDR1 MNHEY and CDR2 SMNVEV (reference sequence). The CDR3 loop spans 15 amino acids. The CDR3 DNA reads as TGTGCCAGCAGTGCCCGGGACAGGGGATACTACGAGCAGTACTTC. Translation: CASSARDRGYYEQYF.

The chain employs TRBV24-1 and TRBJ2-3, with D perhaps matching TRBD1 (6 bases). V was clipped by 3 bases and J by 2 bases, with 14 bases between them. This CDR3 contains 16 residues. Germline V gene data show CDR1 as KGHDR and CDR2 as SFDVKD. CDR3 DNA sequence: TGTGCCACCAGTGATCTACAGGGAAGCTACACAGATACGCAGTATTTT. This codes for CATSDLQGSYTDTQYF.

The V and J genes are TRBV20-1 and TRBJ2-1, with D maybe TRBD1 (5 bases). V was cut by 4 bases and J by 0 bases, with 19 bases left in between. This CDR3 comprises 17 residues. Germline assignment: CDR1 DFQATT and CDR2 SNEGSKA (reference sequence). DNA of the CDR3: TGCAGTGCTACTCAAAACCAGACAGTGTTCTCCTACAATGAGCAGTTCTTC. It is translated as CSATQNQTVFSYNEQFF.

V is TRBV11-2 and J is TRBJ1-2; 10 bases are shared with TRBD1. This CDR3 is 14 amino acids long. Trimming at V came to 6 bases and at J to 5 bases, leaving 6 bases not matched to a gene. Germline V gene data show CDR1 as SGHAT and CDR2 as FQNNGV. The CDR3 bases are TGTGCCAGCAGGTCGGGACAGGGGATTTATGGCTACACCTTC. Amino acid sequence: CASRSGQGIYGYTF.

This chain connects TRBV29-1 to TRBJ2-1; weak D call: TRBD1 (5 bases). The CDR3 spans 13 residues. CDR1 SQVTM and CDR2 ANQGSEA come from the germline V gene. Trimming removed 4 bases from V and 13 bases from J, with 20 bases in between. The CDR3 protein is CSVVAGSNSRQFF. In DNA, the CDR3 is TGCAGCGTTGTAGCAGGGTCGAATTCCCGTCAGTTCTTC.

This clonotype was counted between two and nine times. The V call is TRBV24-1, the J call TRBJ2-5; D may be TRBD1 (6 bases). The DNA end is a closer match to TRBJ2-7, so the J assignment may be wrong. This CDR3 region has 13 residues. Germline V gene sequence: CDR1 KGHDR, CDR2 SFDVKD. The CDR3 coding sequence is TGTGCCACCAGTGGCAGGGGTTCCTACGAGCAGTACTTC. Translated: CATSGRGSYEQYF.

In its sample, this clonotype was seen once. The V and J genes are TRBV27 and TRBJ2-7, with 14 positions matching TRBD2. Germline lookup yields CDR1 MNHEY and CDR2 SMNVEV (reference sequence). Trimming cost V 2 bases and J 2 bases; bases outside gene matches: 8. CDR3 length equals 18 residues. The CDR3 DNA reads as TGTGCCAGCAGTTTAAGGCGACTAGCGGGAGGGCCTCCCTACGAGCAGTACTTC. Protein: CASSLRRLAGGPPYEQYF.

This clonotype was observed a single time. In DNA, the CDR3 is TGTGCCAGCAGTGGAAACTCGAACACTGAAGCTTTCTTT. As protein: CASSGNSNTEAFF. The chain couples TRBV2 to TRBJ1-1; D unresolved. This CDR3 region has 13 residues. Germline V CDR1 and CDR2: SNHLY, FYNNEI. Trimming removed 4 bases from V and 1 base from J, with 7 bases in between.

As concerns this clonotype: At one boundary the junction diverges from the germline segment, which might be a read error. This sequence joins TRBV12-3 or TRBV12-4 and TRBJ2-5, with TRBD2 matching 14 bases. The DNA end lines up better with TRBJ2-7; the J call may be wrong. The CDR3 consists of 16 residues. CDR3 coding DNA: TGTACCAGCAGTTTAGCGGGACTAGCGGGAGTCTACGAGCAGTACTTC. This encodes CTSSLAGLAGVYEQYF.

This clonotype was detected a few times. Here the CDR3 reads CASSLAGDNNEQFF. Written as DNA, the CDR3 is TGCGCCAGCAGCCTTGCGGGGGATAACAATGAGCAGTTCTTC. The chain recombines TRBV5-1 with TRBJ2-1, with 7 bases identical to TRBD2. J gave up 5 bases and V 4 bases, and 6 bases lay outside the gene matches. The CDR3 has 14 residues. Per the germline V gene, CDR1 is SGHRS and CDR2 is YFSETQ.

This rearrangement joins TRBV9 to TRBJ2-3; D is ambiguous. This CDR3 has 14 amino acids. In germline, CDR1 is SGDLS, CDR2 YYNGEE. V was pared by 0 bases and J by 2 bases, with 7 bases between. The CDR3 nucleotides are TGTGCCAGCAGCGTAGGATCCAACACAGATACGCAGTATTTT. This encodes CASSVGSNTDTQYF.

The rearrangement joins TRBV5-1 to TRBJ1-4; possible D gene TRBD1, 5 bases. From germline, CDR1 is SGHRS and CDR2 YFSETQ. Trimming shortened V by 4 bases and J by 7 bases, and 14 bases separated the two germline ends. This CDR3 has 14 amino acids. CDR3 DNA sequence: TGCGCCAGCAGCCACGCGGGGCAATTTGAAAAACTGTTTTTT. Translating gives CASSHAGQFEKLFF.

The chain carries TRBV5-1 and TRBJ1-2; 8 bases fit TRBD1. The CDR3 consists of 15 residues. Unmatched junction bases numbered 13, after V lost 4 bases and J lost 8 bases. The germline V gene has CDR1 SGHRS and CDR2 YFSETQ. Here the CDR3 DNA reads TGCGCCAGCAGCCTCGATATTCAGGGGGCAGGCGGCTACACCTTC. Translated, it gives CASSLDIQGAGGYTF.

The DNA of the CDR3 is TGTGCCAGCAGTTTAAGGGGCCTAGCGGACTACAATGAGCAGTTCTTC. It yields the protein CASSLRGLADYNEQFF. This chain joins TRBV6-2 or TRBV6-3 and TRBJ2-1, with 7 bases identical to TRBD2. CDR3 size: 16 residues. Germline V gene sequence: CDR1 MNHEY, CDR2 SVGEGT. V gave up 4 bases and J gave up 3 bases; unmatched junction bases: 9.

The CDR3 coding sequence is TGCGCCAGCAGCTTGGTTGTTGGGACAGACCGGGAGACCCAGTACTTC. Protein sequence: CASSLVVGTDRETQYF. The V call is TRBV5-1, the J call TRBJ2-5; TRBD1 matches 7 bases. Per the germline V gene, CDR1 is SGHRS and CDR2 is YFSETQ. V lost 0 bases to trimming and J lost 5 bases; unmatched junction nucleotides: 10. The CDR3 has 16 amino acids.

J is TRBJ2-2 and V is TRBV6-1; 11 positions agree with TRBD2. The CDR3 runs to 19 residues. V shed 6 bases, J shed 5 bases, and the junction held 17 bases outside the gene matches. The germline V gene has CDR1 MNHNS and CDR2 SASEGT. This CDR3 is CASRVWGTSGFDSTGELFF. CDR3 DNA sequence: TGTGCCAGCAGGGTCTGGGGGACTAGCGGCTTTGATAGTACCGGGGAGCTGTTTTTT.

This clonotype has a single count. V usage is TRBV5-1 and J usage is TRBJ2-1; D might be TRBD2 (5 bases). Gene TRBJ2-7 matches the end of the DNA better, so the J call may be wrong. Germline CDR1 reads SGHRS; CDR2 reads YFSETQ. The CDR3 is 14 amino acids. The CDR3 DNA is TGCGCCAGCAGCTTGCAAGAGGGCTACAATGAGCAGTACTTC. The encoded protein is CASSLQEGYNEQYF.

The V gene is TRBV2, the J gene TRBJ1-1; no definite D call. The CDR3 length is 12 residues. Germline V lookup: CDR1 SNHLY, CDR2 FYNNEI. V was shortened by 7 bases and J by 0 bases, with 6 bases between the two germline ends. The CDR3 bases are TGTGCCAGCAAGGCAGTGAACACTGAAGCTTTCTTT. This encodes CASKAVNTEAFF.

The chain links TRBV3-1 to TRBJ2-7; D unclear. CDR1 is LGHDT, CDR2 YNNKEL, per germline (reference sequence). With 4 bases removed from V and 2 bases from J, the gap between germline ends came to 9 bases. The CDR3 runs to 13 residues. In DNA, the CDR3 is TGTGCCAGCAGCCGAAAGACGACCTACGAGCAGTACTTC. Its translation is CASSRKTTYEQYF.

V gene TRBV28 combines with J gene TRBJ1-6; D remains unclear. This CDR3 spans 17 amino acids. The germline V gene encodes CDR1 MDHEN and CDR2 SYDVKM. V shed 6 bases and J shed 0 bases, with 15 bases lying between them. CDR3 DNA sequence: TGTGCCAGCAGCCCGCCCGATGGGAGCTCCTATAATTCACCCCTCCACTTT. Its protein product is CASSPPDGSSYNSPLHF.

This sequence joins TRBV12-3 or TRBV12-4 and TRBJ1-6; D gene unclear. V lost 1 base, J lost 5 bases, and 9 bases lay in between. CDR3 length equals 15 residues. Here the CDR3 reads CASSLDRSNNSPLHF. As DNA, the CDR3 is TGTGCCAGCAGTTTAGATCGCAGTAATAATTCACCCCTCCACTTT.

This chain connects TRBV6-1 to TRBJ2-5; 9 nucleotides agree with TRBD2. Germline V lookup: CDR1 MNHNS, CDR2 SASEGT. The J segment lost 4 bases and the V segment lost 1 base, leaving 4 bases of the junction unmatched. This CDR3 is 15 amino acids long. CDR3 DNA: TGTGCCAGCAGTGAAGGCGGGGGGGCCTCAGAGACCCAGTACTTC. This codes for CASSEGGGASETQYF.

The J gene is TRBJ1-4, the V gene TRBV3-1, with D hard to call. This CDR3 is built from 13 residues. CDR1 is LGHDT, CDR2 YNNKEL, per germline (reference sequence). Deletions cut 2 bases from V and 10 bases from J, with 11 bases between. The CDR3 is CASSQNRDGKLFF. Written as DNA, the CDR3 is TGTGCCAGCAGCCAAAATAGGGATGGAAAACTGTTTTTT.

This sequence joins TRBV10-3 and TRBJ2-1, with 11 bases aligning to TRBD2. V was pared by 0 bases and J by 1 base, with 5 bases of the junction left unmatched. This CDR3 has 18 amino acids. Germline V gene data show CDR1 as ENHRY and CDR2 as SYGVKD. The CDR3 region is CAISESLTSGVSYNEQFF. The CDR3 DNA reads as TGTGCCATCAGTGAGTCGTTGACTAGCGGGGTATCCTACAATGAGCAGTTCTTC.